This T cell receptor beta chain came from a study of T cells in Graves' hyperthyroidism and ophthalmopathy (dated by TCRdb to the late 2010s). For context, the study as a whole: Peripheral blood was sampled at the time of initial diagnosis, prior to any treatment. Once sampling was done, hyperthyroidism patients were given methimazole at a starting dose of 30 mg daily, whereas ophthalmopathy patients were given high-dose intravenous methylprednisolone. According to the paper, TCR Vbeta CDR3 sequencing was carried out on some 140 peripheral blood samples, which came from 40 to 45 ophthalmopathy, roughly 75 hyperthyroidism and some 17 progressor patients. In addition, the study compared T-cell repertoires in thyroid tissue and in blood from 6 or 7 Graves' hyperthyroidism patients. Whether ophthalmopathy could be predicted prospectively was tested in an independent validation cohort made up of 18 to 20 hyperthyroidism patients plus 17 patients who later progressed to ophthalmopathy. To identify distinguishing TCR V-J signatures, a discovery cohort of roughly 100 patients was used, comprising 40 to 45 with Graves' ophthalmopathy and 57 with stable Graves' hyperthyroidism. The 75 to 100 discovery patients were divided at random into training and test sets in a 7:3 ratio.

Amplification of TCR beta CDR3 regions was carried out from RNA transcripts. The first round of RT-PCR for the TCR CDR3 was performed with the HTBI primer set and the Qiagen OneStep RT-PCR kit. Libraries were constructed in a second round of multiplex PCR, after which size selection and purification were performed. Paired-end sequencing of the libraries was performed with 100 bp reads on an Illumina HiSeq2000. For the original study's pipeline: SOAPnuke was used to process the raw data, removing reads that contained adapters or uncalled bases, had a mean Phred below 15, or lacked an exact match to the constant primer or identifier. COPE v1.2.5 was used to merge the high-quality paired reads, and each unique nucleotide sequence was defined as a clonotype. MiTCR v1.1 was used to align the clonotypes against IMGT TRBV, TRBD and TRBJ reference segments. The analysis included only V-J combinations with a frequency above 0.0001, which together covered 99% to 99.2% of the repertoires. A TCS score was defined as the ratio of F50 (clonal expansion) to E x V (chaos), with BLOSUM62-based TCRdist applied between CDR3 peptides within each V-J. Welch's t-statistics and random forest reduced 450 to 600 V-J features to about 13, which were used in a naive Bayes classifier (R e1071). The Morisita-Horn index was used to measure how similar the thyroid and blood repertoires were. TCRdb took the public reads, trimmed them with fastp at Q25, ran MiXCR for clone calling and kept in-frame beta chains. Records with the same CDR3 protein are collapsed into one entry carrying the most frequent genes and DNA. In this record, the V and J calls reflect TCRdb's handling and not the investigators' own analysis. This sample lists 750,000 to 900,000 distinct CDR3 sequences; over 35% were detected once. The top ten clonotypes cover approximately 8.7% of the sample.

A patient counted as having stable Graves' hyperthyroidism if no progression to ophthalmopathy occurred over 18 months of follow-up. Hyperthyroidism patients were aged 18 to 65 years and newly diagnosed, with disease duration of less than 2 months. Patients with uncontrolled infections, other autoimmune diseases, pregnancy or lactation were excluded. Diagnoses relied on clinical symptoms, serum thyroxine and TRAb, thyroid ultrasound and orbital computed tomography. PBMCs were separated from roughly 9.3 ml of fresh peripheral blood using Ficoll-Paque density gradient centrifugation. Trizol reagent was used to extract total RNA, and RNA quality was then checked on an Agilent 2100 Bioanalyzer. The paper's findings and limits, for the study overall: Sample size was not statistically predetermined, and blinding of investigators to group allocation was not performed. A 13 V-J signature model separated ophthalmopathy from stable hyperthyroidism, with around 91% sensitivity and 81.08% specificity in cross-validation and 80%/75% in testing. Most expanded thyroid clonotypes (frequency above 0.001) were also detected in blood, a finding suggesting that blood repertoires may reflect thyroid immune responses. During validation, the model predicted progression to ophthalmopathy a median of about 6.3 months ahead of onset, with 70.59% sensitivity and roughly 72% specificity.

Compared with germline, V lacks 9 bases and J lacks 3 bases; bases without a gene match: 12. There are 15 amino acids in the CDR3, from cysteine to phenylalanine inclusive. Only CDR3 DNA remains: 45 bases, in frame from the first base. Taken from the germline V gene (reference sequence), the CDR1 and CDR2 loops are LNHDA and SQIVND. This clonotype was observed a few times. No antigen is known for it. Within one base of it there is no much larger clone, and no base qualities were kept. This clonotype was sampled from a man between 18 and 35 years old with Graves' hyperthyroidism. Sample: blood. Rearrangement joined TRBV19 to TRBJ1-1, with TRBD1 matching 8 junction bases. The nucleotide sequence reads TGTGCCAGCTCACCAGGGGGCCGGGTGGACACTGAAGCTTTCTTT. Its amino acids are CASSPGGRVDTEAFF. The variable domain in full, with residues beyond the CDR3 obtained from the reference TRBV19 and TRBJ1-1 genes, is DGGITQSPKYLFRKEGQNVTLSCEQNLNHDAMYWYRQDPGQGLRLIYYSQIVNDFQKGDIAEGYSVSREKKESFPLTVTSAQKNPTAFYLCASSPGGRVDTEAFFGQGTRLTVV.